A selection of T cell receptor beta chains follows, all from one sample in a study of blood T cell repertoires in COVID-19. Assay used: immunoSEQ multiplex PCR; TCRdb lists only in-frame clones, some missing. The sample lists about 210,000 clones, around 80% occurring once. The sample taken for sequencing was peripheral blood. All receptors come from a man in his fifties or sixties with active or convalescent COVID-19. CDR3s include the opening cysteine and the closing phenylalanine or tryptophan. The D gene is left open where the match is weak. Clone size appears in some rows only: once, few, many, or a class for an expanded clone.

size: .
J: TRBJ2-1
V: TRBV4-1
D: .
DNA: TGCGCCAGCAGCCAAGAGGTTTCACTACCCAACAATGAGCAGTTCTTC
CDR3: CASSQEVSLPNNEQFF

size: .
J: TRBJ1-2
V: TRBV27
D: .
DNA: TGTGCCAGCAGTTTATCACGGGGGGCGGGGAGCTACACCTTC
CDR3: CASSLSRGAGSYTF

size: .
J: TRBJ1-5
V: TRBV19
D: .
DNA: TGTGCCAGTAGTACCCAGGGTATGCAAGGCAATCAGCCCCAGCATTTT
CDR3: CASSTQGMQGNQPQHF

size: .
J: TRBJ2-7
V: TRBV5-4
D: TRBD2
DNA: TGTGCCAGCAGCCGGGAGGGGGGGACCTACGAGCAGTACTTC
CDR3: CASSREGGTYEQYF

size: .
J: TRBJ2-7
V: TRBV23-1
D: TRBD1
DNA: TGCGCCAGCAGTGGATCTGCGACAGGGAAATACGAGCAGTACTTC
CDR3: CASSGSATGKYEQYF

size: .
J: TRBJ2-2
V: TRBV6-5
D: .
DNA: TGTGCCAGCTCTCGGGCCGGGGAGCTGTTTTTT
CDR3: CASSRAGELFF

size: .
J: TRBJ1-2
V: TRBV28
D: .
DNA: TGTGCCAGCAGTCCCCCGAGCAGGGTGGGCTACACCTTC
CDR3: CASSPPSRVGYTF

size: .
J: TRBJ1-2
V: TRBV27
D: TRBD1
DNA: TGTGCCAGCAGTTTTACAGGGGCCAAGGATGGCTACACCTTC
CDR3: CASSFTGAKDGYTF

size: .
J: TRBJ1-2
V: TRBV4-2
D: TRBD1
DNA: TGTGCCAGCAGCCAAGGGACGGGACAGGACTATGGCTACACCTTC
CDR3: CASSQGTGQDYGYTF

size: .
J: TRBJ2-3
V: TRBV20-1
D: .
DNA: TGCAGTGCTAGTTCACAGATTAACACAGATACGCAGTATTTT
CDR3: CSASSQINTDTQYF

size: .
J: TRBJ2-6
V: TRBV19
D: TRBD1
DNA: TGTGCCAGTAGTATGGGGACAGGGCTCTCTGGGGCCAACGTCCTGACTTTC
CDR3: CASSMGTGLSGANVLTF

size: .
J: TRBJ2-3
V: TRBV5-1
D: TRBD2
DNA: TGCGCCAGCAGCATCTCACTAGCGGCAGATACGCAGTATTTT
CDR3: CASSISLAADTQYF

size: .
J: TRBJ1-3
V: TRBV27
D: TRBD1
DNA: TGTGCCAGCAGGGGACAGGGGTATAATTCTGGAAACACCATATATTTT
CDR3: CASRGQGYNSGNTIYF

size: few
J: TRBJ2-7
V: TRBV4-1
D: TRBD2
DNA: TGCGCCAGCAGCCAAGTTCCAGCGGGAAACACCTACGAGCAGTACTTC
CDR3: CASSQVPAGNTYEQYF

size: once
J: TRBJ1-1
V: TRBV6-6
D: .
DNA: TGTGCCAGCAGTTGGGAGGGGGACTTAAACACTGAAGCTTTCTTT
CDR3: CASSWEGDLNTEAFF

size: few
J: TRBJ2-2
V: TRBV10-1
D: .
DNA: TGCGCCAGCAGTGACCCGGGGGACACCGGGGAGCTGTTTTTT
CDR3: CASSDPGDTGELFF

size: .
J: TRBJ2-5
V: TRBV19
D: .
DNA: TGTGCCAGTAGTACCTCGGACGCGCAGGAGGGGACCCAGTACTTC
CDR3: CASSTSDAQEGTQYF

size: .
J: TRBJ2-5
V: TRBV10-3
D: .
DNA: TGTGCCACCGAGGAAGACGGGGAGACCCAGTACTTC
CDR3: CATEEDGETQYF

size: .
J: TRBJ1-1
V: TRBV29-1
D: TRBD1
DNA: TGCAGCGTTGAGAGGACAGGGGGGGACACTGAAGCTTTCTTT
CDR3: CSVERTGGDTEAFF

size: .
J: TRBJ1-5
V: TRBV3-1/TRBV3-2
D: TRBD1
DNA: TGTGCCAGCAGCCCCGGACAGGACAATAAGTGGAATCAGCCCCAGCATTTT
CDR3: CASSPGQDNKWNQPQHF

size: .
J: TRBJ1-3
V: TRBV29-1
D: .
DNA: TGCAGCGTTGAATCAATAGCTGGAAACACCATATATTTT
CDR3: CSVESIAGNTIYF

size: .
J: TRBJ2-5
V: TRBV7-2
D: .
DNA: TGTGCCAGCAGCTTAGGGGCTAGCAAGGAGACCCAGTACTTC
CDR3: CASSLGASKETQYF

size: .
J: TRBJ2-1
V: TRBV3-1/TRBV3-2
D: TRBD2
DNA: TGTGCCAGCAGCCCCCTTAACCCTAGCGGGAGCCCCTACAATGAGCAGTTCTTC
CDR3: CASSPLNPSGSPYNEQFF

size: .
J: TRBJ1-4
V: TRBV7-2
D: .
DNA: TGTGCCAGCAGCTTAACGGGGGAACCAATTGAAAAACTGTTTTTT
CDR3: CASSLTGEPIEKLFF

size: .
J: TRBJ1-6
V: TRBV15
D: TRBD1
DNA: TGTGCCACCAGCAGGGGACAGGTGGGAAGATCACCCCTCCACTTT
CDR3: CATSRGQVGRSPLHF

size: .
J: TRBJ2-1
V: TRBV7-8
D: .
DNA: TGTGCCAGCAGCTTTGTCCGTAGCTCCTACAATGAGCAGTTCTTC
CDR3: CASSFVRSSYNEQFF

size: .
J: TRBJ1-2
V: TRBV7-9
D: .
DNA: TGTGCCAGCAGCACGACCACAGGAGTGGGAGGCTACACCTTC
CDR3: CASSTTTGVGGYTF

size: once
J: TRBJ1-2
V: TRBV5-4
D: TRBD1
DNA: TGTGCCAGCAGCGATACAGGGGGTAGCTATGGCTACACCTTC
CDR3: CASSDTGGSYGYTF

size: .
J: TRBJ1-3
V: TRBV3-1/TRBV3-2
D: TRBD1
DNA: TGTGCCAGCAGGCAACAGGGGGCGGGAAACACCATATATTTT
CDR3: CASRQQGAGNTIYF

size: .
J: TRBJ2-5
V: TRBV4-1
D: TRBD2
DNA: TGCGCCAGCAGCCAAGCACCGGGACTAGCGGGAGGGTCCGAGACCCAGTACTTC
CDR3: CASSQAPGLAGGSETQYF

size: .
J: TRBJ2-2
V: TRBV5-6
D: TRBD1
DNA: TGTGCCAGCAGCTTGGCGGGACAGAGGAACACCGGGGAGCTGTTTTTT
CDR3: CASSLAGQRNTGELFF

size: .
J: TRBJ2-1
V: TRBV5-4
D: TRBD1
DNA: TGTGCCAGCAGCGACGGGACAGTATACAATGAGCAGTTCTTC
CDR3: CASSDGTVYNEQFF

size: .
J: TRBJ2-2
V: TRBV28
D: TRBD2
DNA: TGTGCCAGCACCGTAGCGGGAGCGGGGTCCGGGGAGCTGTTTTTT
CDR3: CASTVAGAGSGELFF

size: few
J: TRBJ1-1
V: TRBV5-1
D: .
DNA: TGCGCCAGCAGCTTGTCGGGGAGTAAGATCGACACTGAAGCTTTCTTT
CDR3: CASSLSGSKIDTEAFF

size: .
J: TRBJ2-5
V: TRBV6-1
D: TRBD1
DNA: TGTGCCAGCAGTGAAGGGGCAGGGGGTGGGGAGACCCAGTACTTC
CDR3: CASSEGAGGGETQYF

size: .
J: TRBJ2-7
V: TRBV4-1
D: TRBD2
DNA: TGCGCCAGCAGCCGCGGTACCGGGACTAGCGGGAGTAAGTACGAGCAGTACTTC
CDR3: CASSRGTGTSGSKYEQYF

size: .
J: TRBJ1-6
V: TRBV11-3
D: .
DNA: TGTGCCAGCAGCTTAGGGACAGCCAATTCACCCCTCCACTTT
CDR3: CASSLGTANSPLHF

size: .
J: TRBJ1-1
V: TRBV5-8
D: TRBD1
DNA: TGTGCCAGCAGCGATAGACAGGGGGCGTACACTGAAGCTTTCTTT
CDR3: CASSDRQGAYTEAFF

size: .
J: TRBJ1-2
V: TRBV4-3
D: TRBD1
DNA: TGCGCCAGCAGCCAAGACTGGGGACAGGGGGCCTATGGCTACACCTTC
CDR3: CASSQDWGQGAYGYTF

size: .
J: TRBJ1-2
V: TRBV30
D: .
DNA: TGTGCCTGGAGCCAGAACTATGGCTACACCTTC
CDR3: CAWSQNYGYTF

size: .
J: TRBJ1-6
V: TRBV4-3
D: TRBD1
DNA: TGCGCCAGCAGCCAGGAGACAGGGATCAATTCACCCCTCCACTTT
CDR3: CASSQETGINSPLHF

size: .
J: TRBJ1-2
V: TRBV2
D: .
DNA: TGTGCCAGCAGTGATCGGGTTGATTCTAACTATGGCTACACCTTC
CDR3: CASSDRVDSNYGYTF

size: .
J: TRBJ2-4
V: TRBV4-3
D: .
DNA: TGCGCCAGCAGCCAAGGTCGTACAGGGAACATTCAGTACTTC
CDR3: CASSQGRTGNIQYF

size: .
J: TRBJ1-5
V: TRBV18
D: .
DNA: TGTGCCAGCTCCATTAGGCGGGATCAGCCCCAGCATTTT
CDR3: CASSIRRDQPQHF

size: once
J: TRBJ2-7
V: TRBV6-1
D: .
DNA: TGTGCCAGCAGTGAAGCTTACTACGAGCAGTACTTC
CDR3: CASSEAYYEQYF

size: .
J: TRBJ2-3
V: TRBV5-1
D: .
DNA: TGCGCCGACAAACAGGGCCCGAGCACAGATACGCAGTATTTT
CDR3: CADKQGPSTDTQYF

size: few
J: TRBJ2-1
V: TRBV6-4
D: TRBD2
DNA: TGTGCCAGCAGTGACCCGCTAGCGGGAGGTAAGGGTGAGCAGTTCTTC
CDR3: CASSDPLAGGKGEQFF

size: .
J: TRBJ1-2
V: TRBV15
D: .
DNA: TGTGCCACCAGCAGAGATGGGCAGGGCTATGGCTACACCTTC
CDR3: CATSRDGQGYGYTF

size: .
J: TRBJ2-5
V: TRBV5-1
D: .
DNA: TGCGCCAGCAGCGCGGGTGGGTCGATACAAGAGACCCAGTACTTC
CDR3: CASSAGGSIQETQYF

size: .
J: TRBJ1-1
V: TRBV30
D: TRBD1
DNA: TGTGCCGGAAACAGGGGGCATAACACTGAAGCTTTCTTT
CDR3: CAGNRGHNTEAFF

size: .
J: TRBJ1-5
V: TRBV7-9
D: .
DNA: TGTGCCAGCGAAGAGGCAGGGCAAAGAGAAGAGCCCCAGCATTTT
CDR3: CASEEAGQREEPQHF

size: .
J: TRBJ2-6
V: TRBV9
D: TRBD2
DNA: TGTGCCAGCAGCGACAATAGCGGGAGAAGACCCTTTGGGGCCAACGTCCTGACTTTC
CDR3: CASSDNSGRRPFGANVLTF

size: .
J: TRBJ1-2
V: TRBV29-1
D: TRBD1
DNA: TGCAGCGTTGAAAAAGCTGACAGGGATGTCGGCTACACCTTC
CDR3: CSVEKADRDVGYTF

size: .
J: TRBJ2-5
V: TRBV7-2
D: TRBD2
DNA: TGTGCCAGCAGCGCTCGGGGGGGTCAAGAGACCCAGTACTTC
CDR3: CASSARGGQETQYF

size: few
J: TRBJ2-7
V: TRBV4-1
D: TRBD2
DNA: TGCGCCAGCAGCCAAGTAGGAGGACTAGCTTTCTACGAGCAGTACTTC
CDR3: CASSQVGGLAFYEQYF